Described below is a single TCR beta chain sequence and its context. Its antigen is as yet unknown. The sequence runs out 3 residues before the end of the CDR3; the remainder is reconstructed from the germline J gene. The data belong to a study of Tregs in tolerant kidney transplant recipients. The study, taken as a whole, reports: The small number of patients limits these findings pending further validation. Antigen-driven expansion was suggested because donor-specific Tregs expanded more than all Tregs in tolerant patients.

Method: immunoSEQ multiplex PCR; TCRdb's copy keeps in-frame clones and lacks some. Its table lists 12,000 to 15,000 clones. Recipients received nonmyeloablative bone marrow transplants from related graft donors, with transient mixed chimerism. Unstimulated regulatory T cells (CD4+CD25+CD127-), CD4+CD25- non-regulatory cells, CD4 and CD8 cells were FACS-sorted from thawed PBMCs. From germline, CDR1 is WSHSY and CDR2 SAAADI. Trimming took off 0 bases at V and 3 bases at J, with 15 bases between the two ends. This CDR3 has 16 residues. The chain is built from TRBV10-2 and TRBJ2-7, with D maybe TRBD2 (5 bases). This receptor was obtained from a human patient who received a combined kidney and bone marrow transplant. A subset of T cells may come from the graft donor. Here the sequenced sample was CD4+ T cells from blood (PBMCs), taken 12 months after the transplant. The part of the CDR3 DNA that was read is TGCGCCAGCAGTGAGTCGGGATCCGACTATCTCTACGAG. Translated: CASSESGSDYLYE. The whole CDR3 sequence reads CASSESGSDYLYEQYF.